The 30 T cell receptor beta chains presented below share a single source sample, sequenced in a study of regulatory T cells in long-lasting Graves disease. Time point reported: persistent/refractory GD, antithyroid drugs over 5 years with positive TRAb. Generation of the TCR library employed RNA extracted from PBMCs. Combining iRepertoire HTBI primers with Arm-PCR of CDR3 regions, the authors built TCR beta libraries. TCRdb passed the multiplex PCR reads through MiXCR, listing each CDR3 protein once. The sample holds 500,000 to 700,000 distinct CDR3 sequences, 30% seen once. Sequenced material: peripheral blood mononuclear cells (PBMCs), taken when the disease was refractory, from a patient treated with antithyroid drugs. These TCRs come from a female donor with Graves disease.

The J gene is TRBJ1-1, the V gene TRBV6-2 or TRBV6-3; D is possibly TRBD1 (6 bases). Germline V gives CDR1 MNHEY, CDR2 SVGEGT. V gave up 7 bases and J gave up 0 bases, with 9 bases separating them. The CDR3 contains 13 residues. The CDR3 region has the DNA TGTGCCAGCAAGGGGGTGGTGAACACTGAAGCTTTCTTT. Translated: CASKGVVNTEAFF.

The sample holds a few counts of this clonotype. The chain combines TRBV27 with TRBJ2-7; D perhaps matches TRBD2 (7 bases). Trimming cost V 11 bases and J 3 bases, with 17 bases left between them. The CDR3 loop spans 13 amino acids. The germline gives CDR1 MNHEY, CDR2 SMNVEV (reference sequence). The CDR3 loop is CASSAGAYYEQYF. The CDR3 nucleotides are TGTGCCTCCTCTGCGGGGGCCTACTACGAGCAGTACTTC.

In its sample, this clonotype was seen a few times. V usage is TRBV10-1 and J usage is TRBJ1-6; 10 positions match TRBD1. The CDR3 spans 20 residues. V gave up 2 bases and J gave up 8 bases; unmatched junction bases: 18. CDR1 WNHNN and CDR2 SYGVQD come from the germline V gene (reference sequence). Here the CDR3 reads CASSETDRGRDVSIHSPLHF. The CDR3 region has the DNA TGCGCCAGCAGTGAGACTGACAGGGGGCGCGACGTTAGTATCCATTCACCCCTCCACTTT.

Points on this clonotype: A clone one base away is much larger, so this may be a read error. The chain combines TRBV6-5 with TRBJ1-5, with TRBD1 matching over 10 bases. The CDR3 loop spans 15 amino acids. The V segment lost 2 bases and the J segment 7 bases; nucleotides outside the gene matches: 5. CDR1 is MNHEY, CDR2 SVGAGI, per germline. CDR3 sequence: CASSYRTGGAQPQHF. CDR3 DNA: TGTGCCAGCAGTTACAGGACAGGGGGTGCACAGCCCCAGCATTTT.

This clonotype was counted many times. V usage is TRBV28 and J usage is TRBJ1-1; 9 bases agree with TRBD1. The ends lost 3 bases at V and 5 bases at J; junction bases unmatched: 7. CDR3 size: 15 residues. CDR1 and CDR2 (germline): MDHEN, SYDVKM. CDR3 bases: TGTGCCAGCAGTTTCTCCGGACAGGGGTGGACTGAAGCTTTCTTT. It specifies CASSFSGQGWTEAFF.

The chain is built from TRBV6-2 or TRBV6-3 and TRBJ2-1; tentatively, D is TRBD2 (6 bases). The V end was cut by 2 bases, the J end by 5 bases, with 16 bases between. The CDR3 spans 16 residues. Germline CDR1 reads MNHEY; CDR2 reads SVGEGT. The CDR3 reads CASSYGGGVFNNEQFF. CDR3 coding DNA: TGTGCCAGCAGTTACGGCGGCGGGGTATTTAACAATGAGCAGTTCTTC.

V is TRBV29-1 and J is TRBJ2-5; D might be TRBD1 (7 bases). V lost 2 bases and J 6 bases, leaving 19 bases between the germline ends. This CDR3 is 15 amino acids long. Looked up from germline, CDR1 is SQVTM and CDR2 is ANQGSEA. CDR3 nucleotide sequence: TGCAGCGTTGAACTTCTCGGGGGACAGCTCAAGACCCAGTACTTC. This encodes CSVELLGGQLKTQYF.

This clonotype has just a few counts. This rearrangement joins TRBV7-3 to TRBJ1-1; D not certain. Trimming removed 1 base at V and 7 bases at J, with 16 bases between. Germline loops: CDR1 SGHTA, CDR2 FQGTGA. The CDR3 covers 15 residues. CDR3 sequence reads: CASSLSGREIGEAFF. The CDR3 nucleotides read TGTGCCAGCAGCTTAAGTGGGCGAGAGATTGGTGAAGCTTTCTTT.

This clonotype came up a few times. The rearrangement joins TRBV27 to TRBJ1-5; 7 bases map to TRBD1. Germline-derived CDR1 and CDR2 are MNHEY and SMNVEV (reference sequence). The V gene end was trimmed by 7 bases and the J gene end by 4 bases; junction bases not matched to a gene: 10. The length of the CDR3 is 15 residues. The CDR3 is CASKRRDRENQPQHF. CDR3 coding DNA: TGTGCCAGCAAACGCCGGGACAGAGAGAATCAGCCCCAGCATTTT.

This CDR3 is CASSPVGIRVSNQPQHF. In nucleotides, the CDR3 is TGTGCCAGCAGTCCTGTAGGGATTCGGGTTAGCAATCAGCCCCAGCATTTT. J is TRBJ1-5 and V is TRBV27, with D unresolved. Germline V gene sequence: CDR1 MNHEY, CDR2 SMNVEV (reference sequence). This CDR3 is built from 17 residues. The V end was cut by 5 bases, the J end by 0 bases, with 17 bases between.

This clonotype was picked up many times. Sequence at one end of the junction differs from germline and may be a read error. The chain combines TRBV5-1 with TRBJ1-2; D possibly corresponds to TRBD1 (5 bases). The length of the CDR3 is 14 residues. CDR1 and CDR2 (germline): SGHRS, YFSETQ. The CDR3 sequence: CASSLAGTGGGYTF. In DNA form, the CDR3 reads TGTGCCAGCAGTTTAGCCGGGACCGGGGGTGGCTACACCTTC.

In its sample, this clonotype was seen a few times. The chain employs TRBV30 and TRBJ1-2; TRBD1 aligns across 9 bases. J lost 7 bases, V lost 2 bases, and 5 bases had no gene match. The germline CDR1 and CDR2 sequences are GTSNPN and SVGIG (reference sequence). This CDR3 spans 13 amino acids. Here the CDR3 reads CAWSSGTGFGYTF. In DNA, the CDR3 is TGTGCCTGGAGTTCCGGGACAGGGTTTGGCTACACCTTC.

The chain links TRBV25-1 to TRBJ1-6; perhaps TRBD1 as D (5 bases). V was shortened by 7 bases and J by 10 bases, with 17 bases between the two germline ends. This CDR3 comprises 14 residues. From germline, CDR1 is MGHDK and CDR2 SYGVNS. The CDR3 coding sequence is TGTGCCAGCACCGGGACGGGCCCCTTCTCACCCCTCCACTTT. The encoded protein is CASTGTGPFSPLHF.

The J gene is TRBJ2-5, the V gene TRBV25-1; possibly TRBD1 for D (6 bases). Trimming took off 5 bases at V and 4 bases at J, with 17 bases between the two ends. The CDR3 covers 15 residues. CDR1 and CDR2 from the germline V gene are MGHDK and SYGVNS. This CDR3 reads CASSQQGPALETQYF. In DNA, the CDR3 is TGTGCCAGCAGTCAACAGGGACCAGCCCTAGAGACCCAGTACTTC.

This clonotype has a count of ten or more. The chain is built from TRBV6-5 and TRBJ2-7; 9 nucleotides align to TRBD1. The germline V gene has CDR1 MNHEY and CDR2 SVGAGI. The V gene end was trimmed by 2 bases and the J gene end by 3 bases; junction bases not matched to a gene: 14. CDR3 length: 18 residues. DNA of the CDR3: TGTGCCAGCAGTTACACACCGGGACAGGGTATAGGCTACTACGAGCAGTACTTC. This translates into CASSYTPGQGIGYYEQYF.

This clonotype appeared a few times. V gene TRBV5-1 combines with J gene TRBJ1-1; D remains unclear. CDR3 length: 15 residues. The germline gives CDR1 SGHRS, CDR2 YFSETQ. Trimming cost V 2 bases and J 2 bases, with 13 bases left between them. This CDR3 is CASSLSDRYNTEAFF. CDR3 nucleotide sequence: TGCGCCAGCAGCTTATCGGACCGATACAACACTGAAGCTTTCTTT.

The rearrangement uses TRBV19 and TRBJ1-5; a weak D match, TRBD1 (5 bases). The germline V gene encodes CDR1 LNHDA and CDR2 SQIVND (reference sequence). The CDR3 is made up of 14 amino acids. The V gene lost 4 bases and the J gene lost 2 bases, with 9 bases spanning the gap. CDR3 sequence (DNA): TGTGCCAGTAGTACATCAGGGCGCAATCAGCCCCAGCATTTT. The encoded protein is CASSTSGRNQPQHF.

The rearrangement uses TRBV10-3 and TRBJ2-5, with 7 nucleotides matching TRBD1. This CDR3 has 18 residues. V dropped 0 bases and J dropped 5; count of bases not matched to a gene: 15. Germline assignment: CDR1 ENHRY and CDR2 SYGVKD. DNA of the CDR3: TGTGCCATCAGTGAGTCTAGGGGGCGCGAGAGTGGAAGGGAGACCCAGTACTTC. This codes for CAISESRGRESGRETQYF.

This clonotype was seen more than once but under ten times. The chain has TRBV9 and TRBJ1-2, with 7 bases aligning to TRBD1. The germline gives CDR1 SGDLS, CDR2 YYNGEE. Losses at the gene ends were 4 bases for V and 0 bases for J; bases not matched to a gene: 6. The CDR3 is made up of 15 amino acids. CDR3 in DNA: TGTGCCAGCAGCACCTACAGGGGAGCTAACTATGGCTACACCTTC. It yields the protein CASSTYRGANYGYTF.

This sequence joins TRBV19 and TRBJ2-7; D may be TRBD2 (5 bases). V lost 1 base, J lost 2 bases, and 12 bases lay in between. The CDR3 covers 15 residues. Germline CDR1 and CDR2: LNHDA and SQIVND (reference sequence). CDR3 sequence reads: CASSIAGSGAYEQYF. The CDR3 nucleotides are TGTGCCAGTAGTATAGCAGGCAGCGGTGCCTACGAGCAGTACTTC.

The genes are TRBV6-1 and TRBJ1-3; D unresolved. Per germline, CDR1 MNHNS and CDR2 SASEGT. This CDR3 has 15 amino acids. V gave up 6 bases and J gave up 2 bases, with 14 bases separating them. This CDR3 reads CASSALSGAGNTIYF. DNA of the CDR3: TGTGCCAGCAGCGCCCTGTCGGGAGCTGGAAACACCATATATTTT.

The CDR3 loop is CASRKTQGANYGYTF. In DNA, the CDR3 is TGTGCCAGCAGAAAGACCCAGGGGGCAAACTATGGCTACACCTTC. The rearrangement joins TRBV6-1 to TRBJ1-2, with 8 bases identical to TRBD1. This CDR3 has 15 amino acids. CDR1 is MNHNS and CDR2 is SASEGT in the germline V gene. V shed 6 bases and J 2 bases; nucleotides not matched to a gene: 8.

CDR3 in DNA: TGTGCCGGTCAGGCAGACTATGGCTACACCTTC. It codes for CAGQADYGYTF. This chain connects TRBV2 to TRBJ1-2; D not resolved. The V gene's germline CDR1 is SNHLY and CDR2 FYNNEI. The CDR3 totals 11 residues. Trimming took off 11 bases at V and 3 bases at J, with 10 bases between the two ends.

The J gene is TRBJ1-1, the V gene TRBV5-1; D not resolved. The CDR3 has 14 residues. Germline assignment: CDR1 SGHRS and CDR2 YFSETQ. V was trimmed by 0 bases and J by 4 bases, leaving 10 bases between them. The CDR3 sequence is CASSLDGFSTEAFF. The CDR3 nucleotides are TGCGCCAGCAGCTTGGATGGTTTCAGCACTGAAGCTTTCTTT.

The chain joins TRBV12-3 or TRBV12-4 to TRBJ1-4; the D is unclear. V was clipped by 7 bases and J by 3 bases, with 9 bases between them. CDR3 size: 13 residues. The CDR3 sequence is CASTRVPNEKLFF. The CDR3 DNA sequence: TGTGCCAGCACGAGGGTCCCTAATGAAAAACTGTTTTTT.

This clonotype was recorded at least ten times. The J gene is TRBJ1-6, the V gene TRBV2; tentative D call: TRBD1 (5 bases). In germline, CDR1 is SNHLY, CDR2 FYNNEI. V was clipped by 10 bases and J by 10 bases, with 17 bases between them. The CDR3 totals 13 residues. CDR3: CAIQGSSGSPLHF. For the CDR3, the DNA is TGTGCCATCCAGGGATCGAGTGGGTCACCCCTCCACTTT.

This chain connects TRBV29-1 to TRBJ1-1; D might be TRBD1 (5 bases). The germline V gene has CDR1 SQVTM and CDR2 ANQGSEA. The V end lost 7 bases, the J end lost 3 bases, and 15 bases lay between the germline ends. The CDR3 length is 13 residues. For the CDR3, the DNA is TGCAGCGCCGGGACGGCCCGGGACACTGAAGCTTTCTTT. Protein sequence: CSAGTARDTEAFF. The entire variable domain, with the rest obtained from reference TRBV29-1 and TRBJ1-1, is as follows: SAVISQKPSRDICQRGTSLTIQCQVDSQVTMMFWYRQQPGQSLTLIATANQGSEATYESGFVIDKFPISRPNLTFSTLTVSNMSPEDSSIYLCSAGTARDTEAFFGQGTRLTVV.

This clonotype has a handful of counts. V is TRBV11-2 and J is TRBJ1-1; no reliable D call. This CDR3 spans 16 amino acids. The V and J ends lost 4 bases and 2 bases respectively, with 17 bases between them. Germline values: CDR1 SGHAT, CDR2 FQNNGV. The CDR3 DNA is TGTGCCAGCAGCTCAAACCGAGGAGGGTTCAACACTGAAGCTTTCTTT. Translation: CASSSNRGGFNTEAFF.

The chain carries TRBV3-1 and TRBJ1-1; the D is unclear. The V gene lost 0 bases and the J gene lost 2 bases, with 16 bases spanning the gap. This CDR3 is 17 amino acids long. Germline loops: CDR1 LGHDT, CDR2 YNNKEL (reference sequence). DNA for the CDR3: TGTGCCAGCAGCCAAGATTTAGTGCCGAGACCTAACACTGAAGCTTTCTTT. This sequence encodes CASSQDLVPRPNTEAFF.

This clonotype was picked up a small number of times. The CDR3 bases are TGTGCCAGCAGCCGGGAGGGTCCCTACGAGCAGTACTTC. Residues: CASSREGPYEQYF. The chain employs TRBV12-3 or TRBV12-4 and TRBJ2-7, with 8 bases identical to TRBD2. V was clipped by 6 bases and J by 2 bases; unmatched bases: 3. CDR3 length: 13 residues.